The rows below give T cell receptor beta chains drawn from one sample of a study of cytomegalovirus exposure and HLA in healthy donors. Method: immunoSEQ multiplex PCR; TCRdb's copy keeps in-frame clones and lacks some. The table has roughly 200,000 clones, approximately 80% seen once. Specimen: PBMCs. These receptors were collected from a man aged 25 to 45 in good health and CMV-seronegative. The CDR3 runs from the conserved cysteine through the conserved F or W. The D gene is left open where the match is weak. Where a row states a size, it is once, few, many or the class of an expanded clone; other rows omit it.

j_gene | v_gene | abundance | d_gene | CDR3aa | CDR3nt
TRBJ1-1 | TRBV5-4 | . | TRBD1 | CASSLSTGAPNTEAFF | TGTGCCAGCAGCTTGTCTACAGGGGCCCCGAACACTGAAGCTTTCTTT
TRBJ1-6 | TRBV5-1 | . | TRBD1 | CASSPRGTGENNSPLHF | TGCGCCAGCAGCCCCAGAGGGACAGGGGAAAATAATTCACCCCTCCACTTT
TRBJ2-1 | TRBV2 | . | TRBD2 | CASRRTSGGLTEQFF | TGTGCCAGCAGGCGGACTAGCGGGGGGCTCACTGAGCAGTTCTTC
TRBJ2-3 | TRBV28 | once | TRBD2 | CASRFTAGVTDTQYF | TGTGCCAGCAGGTTTACCGCGGGGGTCACAGATACGCAGTATTTT
TRBJ1-1 | TRBV5-1 | . | TRBD1 | CASRVGTGGSEAFF | TGCGCCAGCAGAGTTGGGACAGGGGGATCTGAAGCTTTCTTT
TRBJ2-5 | TRBV7-2 | . | . | CASSFGLTETQYF | TGTGCCAGCAGCTTTGGACTTACGGAGACCCAGTACTTC
TRBJ1-4 | TRBV28 | . | . | CASNRGEKLFF | TGTGCCAGCAATCGGGGGGAAAAACTGTTTTTT
TRBJ1-2 | TRBV5-1 | . | . | CASSLDGAYGYTF | TGCGCCAGCAGCCTAGACGGAGCCTATGGCTACACCTTC
TRBJ2-7 | TRBV29-1 | . | TRBD2 | CSVEGLAAEQYF | TGCAGCGTTGAGGGACTAGCGGCCGAGCAGTACTTC
TRBJ1-2 | TRBV28 | . | . | CASSLVPNYGYTF | TGTGCCAGTAGCCTAGTCCCTAACTATGGCTACACCTTC
TRBJ1-4 | TRBV28 | . | TRBD1 | CASSLLGTGDEKLFF | TGTGCCAGCAGTTTACTTGGGACAGGGGATGAAAAACTGTTTTTT
TRBJ1-1 | TRBV4-2 | . | TRBD1 | CASSPGTGGRTEAFF | TGTGCCAGCAGCCCTGGGACAGGGGGCAGGACTGAAGCTTTCTTT
TRBJ2-1 | TRBV7-6 | . | . | CASSAGAGEQFF | TGTGCCAGCAGTGCGGGGGCTGGTGAGCAGTTCTTC
TRBJ2-7 | TRBV5-1 | . | TRBD2 | CASSLFGGGSYEQYF | TGCGCCAGCAGCTTGTTCGGCGGGGGTTCCTACGAGCAGTACTTC
TRBJ2-7 | TRBV4-2 | . | . | CASSQESGPSSYEQYF | TGTGCCAGCAGCCAAGAAAGCGGACCGAGCTCCTACGAGCAGTACTTC
TRBJ2-5 | TRBV6-1 | once | . | CASSRVPPETQYF | TGTGCCAGCAGCCGGGTTCCTCCAGAGACCCAGTACTTC
TRBJ2-7 | TRBV4-1 | . | TRBD1 | CASSQGQGTYEQYF | TGCGCCAGCAGCCAAGGACAGGGTACCTACGAGCAGTACTTC
TRBJ1-3 | TRBV7-8 | . | . | CASSLYRASGNTIYF | TGTGCCAGCAGCTTATACAGGGCTTCTGGAAACACCATATATTTT
TRBJ1-3 | TRBV6-5 | once | . | CASSQNRNTIYF | TGTGCCAGCAGCCAGAATCGAAACACCATATATTTT
TRBJ2-5 | TRBV19 | . | TRBD1 | CASRGTGQQETQYF | TGTGCCAGTAGGGGGACAGGCCAACAAGAGACCCAGTACTTC
TRBJ1-6 | TRBV9 | . | TRBD1 | CASSVDQGTVNSPLHF | TGTGCCAGCAGCGTAGATCAAGGGACAGTAAATTCACCCCTCCACTTT
TRBJ2-7 | TRBV5-1 | . | . | CASSLGQSFYEQYF | TGCGCCAGCAGCTTGGGACAGAGTTTCTACGAGCAGTACTTC